These 29 T cell receptor beta chains were sequenced from one sample in a study of blood T cell repertoires in COVID-19. Here immunoSEQ multiplex PCR was the method, and the copy in TCRdb shows in-frame clones only, minus some. The top ten clones hold about 0.8% of a sample with 150,000 to 250,000 clones, 94% of them seen once. The sequenced material came from peripheral blood. The receptors come from a man aged 25-45 years with COVID-19, enrolled during active disease.

The chain is built from TRBV7-9 and TRBJ2-7; no clear D gene. This CDR3 comprises 11 residues. The V and J ends lost 5 bases and 5 bases respectively, with 7 bases between them. Germline-derived CDR1 and CDR2 are SEHNR and FQNEAQ (reference sequence). As DNA, the CDR3 is TGTGCCAGCAGCCCCCTTAACGAGCAGTACTTC. Translated, it gives CASSPLNEQYF.

The rearrangement links TRBV3-1 (or the pseudogene TRBV3-2) to TRBJ1-5; D gene uncertain. CDR3 length equals 15 residues. Germline V gives CDR1 LGHDT, CDR2 YNNKEL (reference sequence). The germline V and J ends were trimmed by 1 base and 3 bases, with 10 bases remaining between them. For the CDR3, the DNA is TGTGCCAGCAGCCAAGGAACGGGGAACAATCAGCCCCAGCATTTT. Translated: CASSQGTGNNQPQHF.

The gene calls are TRBV19 and TRBJ1-2, with 10 bases aligning to TRBD1. Looked up from germline, CDR1 is LNHDA and CDR2 is SQIVND (reference sequence). The CDR3 is 14 residues long. The V and J ends lost 8 bases and 6 bases, in that order; junction bases with no gene match: 9. This CDR3 is CASSGTGAAHGYTF. DNA for the CDR3: TGTGCCAGTTCCGGGACAGGGGCCGCCCATGGCTACACCTTC.

The chain has TRBV9 and TRBJ2-5, with 7 bases fitting TRBD1. Germline CDR1 reads SGDLS; CDR2 reads YYNGEE. Germline trimming cut 3 bases from V and 4 bases from J; bases unmatched to any gene: 9. This CDR3 has 15 amino acids. The CDR3 DNA follows: TGTGCCAGCAGCGCCCCAGGGGGTGGGGGAGAGACCCAGTACTTC. It translates to CASSAPGGGGETQYF.

The gene calls are TRBV5-4 and TRBJ1-1; D is uncertain. Germline V lookup: CDR1 SGHNT, CDR2 YYREEE (reference sequence). Trimming stripped 1 base from V and 0 bases from J, with 4 bases between. This CDR3 has 13 amino acids. CDR3: CASSLPMNTEAFF. CDR3 bases: TGTGCCAGCAGCTTGCCTATGAACACTGAAGCTTTCTTT.

In its sample, this clone was seen once. The rearrangement links TRBV9 to TRBJ2-7, with D possibly matching TRBD1 (6 bases). The CDR3 consists of 14 residues. The V end lost 3 bases, the J end lost 5 bases, and 15 bases lay between the germline ends. Germline assignment: CDR1 SGDLS and CDR2 YYNGEE. The CDR3 DNA reads as TGTGCCAGCAGCGCCGGACAGCCGAGGGACGAGCAGTACTTC. Its protein is CASSAGQPRDEQYF.

This chain uses TRBV5-1 with TRBJ2-7; TRBD1 matches 11 bases. Germline loops: CDR1 SGHRS, CDR2 YFSETQ. Germline trimming cut 4 bases from V and 5 bases from J; bases unmatched to any gene: 8. This CDR3 comprises 15 residues. CDR3 nucleotide sequence: TGCGCCAGCAGCCAAGGACAGGGGGCAGTGAACGAGCAGTACTTC. Its protein is CASSQGQGAVNEQYF.

Details on this clone: The same CDR3 is also encoded by other DNA sequences in this sample. This sequence joins TRBV9 and TRBJ1-5, with a possible D match to TRBD1 (6 bases). The ends were cut back, 4 bases at V and 1 base at J, with 9 bases in the middle. The CDR3 is 14 amino acids. CDR1 SGDLS and CDR2 YYNGEE come from the germline V gene. In DNA, the CDR3 is TGTGCCAGCAGCTCAACAGGGAGCAATCAGCCCCAGCATTTT. Its translation is CASSSTGSNQPQHF.

V gene TRBV12-1 combines with J gene TRBJ1-6; TRBD1, the D gene given by the table, was not confirmed from the DNA. TRBV12-1 is given as a pseudogene. The CDR3 is 14 residues long. CDR3 sequence (DNA): TGTGCCAGCAGCCGCGGACAGGGACGTTTTTCCCTCCACTTT. It specifies CASSRGQGRFSLHF.

The rearrangement joins TRBV5-6 to TRBJ2-7, with no clear D. The CDR3 length is 13 residues. The V gene lost 3 bases and the J gene lost 2 bases, with 9 bases spanning the gap. Per germline, CDR1 SGHDT and CDR2 YYEEEE. CDR3 residues: CASSSVPAYEQYF. CDR3 sequence (DNA): TGTGCCAGCAGCTCCGTGCCAGCCTACGAGCAGTACTTC.

The chain employs TRBV5-6 and TRBJ1-3; TRBD1 might be the D (5 bases). Trimming took 2 bases from V and 3 from J, leaving 9 bases between them. The CDR3 totals 14 residues. The germline V gene encodes CDR1 SGHDT and CDR2 YYEEEE. The CDR3 DNA reads TGTGCCAGCAGCTTCGGGGGGTTTGGAAACACCATATATTTT. Protein product: CASSFGGFGNTIYF.

The CDR3, as DNA: TGTGCCTGGAGCCCTGGACAGGCCTACTATGGCTACACCTTC. Its translation is CAWSPGQAYYGYTF. The chain uses TRBV30 and TRBJ1-2; 7 nucleotides align to TRBD1. The CDR3 is 14 residues long. The germline V gene has CDR1 GTSNPN and CDR2 SVGIG (reference sequence). The ends lost 3 bases at V and 3 bases at J; junction bases unmatched: 7.

V gene TRBV12-3 or TRBV12-4 combines with J gene TRBJ1-2; D gene unclear. The CDR3 contains 13 residues. The ends were cut back, 6 bases at V and 1 base at J, with 9 bases in the middle. CDR3 loop: CASSRTDNYGYTF. The CDR3 DNA is TGTGCCAGCAGCCGCACAGATAACTATGGCTACACCTTC.

This clone was recorded only once. The chain has TRBV19 and TRBJ2-1; perhaps TRBD2 as D (5 bases). In germline, CDR1 is LNHDA, CDR2 SQIVND (reference sequence). Trimming shortened V by 5 bases and J by 8 bases, and 19 bases separated the two germline ends. The CDR3 extends over 15 amino acids. For the CDR3, the DNA is TGTGCCAGTAGTCGAACTTTGGTGGCGGGCGATGAGCAGTTCTTC. Translated, it gives CASSRTLVAGDEQFF.

The chain employs TRBV25-1 and TRBJ1-1; D perhaps matches TRBD1 (6 bases). CDR3 length: 15 amino acids. The germline V gene encodes CDR1 MGHDK and CDR2 SYGVNS. V was pared by 1 base and J by 4 bases, with 13 bases between. The CDR3 loop is CASSEFGGAGTEAFF. The CDR3, as DNA: TGTGCCAGCAGTGAATTTGGGGGGGCCGGCACTGAAGCTTTCTTT.

This chain joins TRBV7-2 and TRBJ2-1; 7 nucleotides agree with TRBD2. The germline V gene has CDR1 SGHTA and CDR2 FQGNSA. The CDR3 extends over 14 amino acids. Germline trimming cut 6 bases from V and 3 bases from J; bases unmatched to any gene: 5. As DNA, the CDR3 is TGTGCCAGCAGGTATACGGGGGGCTACAATGAGCAGTTCTTC. This translates into CASRYTGGYNEQFF.

This rearrangement joins TRBV4-2 to TRBJ1-2, with D possibly matching TRBD1 (6 bases). V was shortened by 2 bases and J by 1 base, with 11 bases between the two germline ends. The CDR3 covers 15 residues. The V gene's germline CDR1 is LGHNA and CDR2 YNFKEQ. CDR3: CASSQRQDSNYGYTF. In nucleotides, the CDR3 is TGTGCCAGCAGCCAACGACAGGATAGTAACTATGGCTACACCTTC.

The CDR3 loop is CASSQSIHSGANVLTF. The DNA for the CDR3 is TGCGCCAGCAGCCAATCAATCCACTCTGGGGCCAACGTCCTGACTTTC. The J gene is TRBJ2-6, the V gene TRBV4-1; unclear D gene. Germline-derived CDR1 and CDR2 are MGHRA and YSYEKL. The CDR3 has 16 residues. V shed 2 bases and J shed 0 bases, with 8 bases lying between them.

This chain joins TRBV19 and TRBJ1-2; tentatively, D is TRBD1 (5 bases). The germline V gene has CDR1 LNHDA and CDR2 SQIVND (reference sequence). This CDR3 region has 16 residues. V was shortened by 0 bases and J by 3 bases, with 14 bases between the two germline ends. Here the CDR3 reads CASSIDLLGGDYGYTF. The DNA of the CDR3 is TGTGCCAGTAGTATAGATCTATTGGGGGGAGACTATGGCTACACCTTC.

J is TRBJ1-5 and V is TRBV27; 9 positions agree with TRBD1. CDR1 and CDR2 from the germline V gene are MNHEY and SMNVEV (reference sequence). The ends lost 4 bases at V and 7 bases at J; junction bases unmatched: 8. CDR3 length equals 15 residues. The CDR3 DNA reads TGTGCCAGCAGTTCCCACAGGGGGCGAGGACAGCCCCAGCATTTT. Protein: CASSSHRGRGQPQHF.

This chain connects TRBV11-2 to TRBJ1-1; maybe TRBD1 (5 bases). The CDR3 runs to 16 residues. V was cut by 0 bases and J by 0 bases, with 11 bases left in between. CDR1 is SGHAT and CDR2 is FQNNGV in the germline V gene. The CDR3: CASSLESQGMNTEAFF. The CDR3 DNA reads as TGTGCCAGCAGCTTAGAGTCCCAGGGTATGAACACTGAAGCTTTCTTT.

The J gene is TRBJ2-2, the V gene TRBV18, with TRBD2 matching over 9 bases. J lost 2 bases, V lost 8 bases, and 6 bases had no gene match. The germline V gene encodes CDR1 KGHSH and CDR2 LQKENI. The CDR3 has 15 amino acids. Here the CDR3 DNA reads TGTGCCAGCCAACCTAGCGGGACTAACACCGGGGAGCTGTTTTTT. Its translation: CASQPSGTNTGELFF.

This chain uses TRBV3-1 (or the pseudogene TRBV3-2) with TRBJ2-1; possible D gene TRBD2, 5 bases. The germline gives CDR1 LGHDT, CDR2 YNNKEL (reference sequence). The CDR3 contains 17 residues. V was cut by 0 bases and J by 5 bases, with 17 bases left in between. The CDR3 coding sequence is TGTGCCAGCAGCCAAGAAGGAGGTCCTCGGTGGAACAATGAGCAGTTCTTC. This encodes CASSQEGGPRWNNEQFF.

The genes are TRBV7-9 and TRBJ2-1; TRBD2 aligns across 9 bases. CDR3 length: 16 residues. The V gene end was trimmed by 2 bases and the J gene end by 8 bases; junction bases not matched to a gene: 10. Germline CDR1 SEHNR, CDR2 FQNEAQ (reference sequence). CDR3 DNA: TGTGCCAGCAGCTTACGTGGCGGGGGGGCCGGTGATGAGCAGTTCTTC. The encoded protein is CASSLRGGGAGDEQFF.

This chain links TRBV7-3 with TRBJ1-2; 8 bases are a match to TRBD1. Germline values: CDR1 SGHTA, CDR2 FQGTGA. The CDR3 length is 13 residues. J lost 8 bases, V lost 4 bases, and 6 bases had no gene match. The CDR3 loop reads CASSYDRGRGYTF. The CDR3 nucleotides are TGTGCCAGCAGCTACGACAGGGGACGCGGCTACACCTTC.

The chain employs TRBV6-6 and TRBJ1-5; weak D call: TRBD1 (5 bases). V lost 6 bases to trimming and J lost 0 bases, with 9 bases between them. Germline values: CDR1 MNHNY, CDR2 SVGAGI (reference sequence). This CDR3 contains 14 residues. The CDR3 bases are TGTGCCAGCAGGAAGGACACTAGCAATCAGCCCCAGCATTTT. Encoded protein: CASRKDTSNQPQHF.

The chain carries TRBV7-6 and TRBJ2-5, with 16 positions matching TRBD2. The CDR3 consists of 17 residues. The trim removed 1 base at V and 4 bases at J, leaving 3 bases unmatched. Germline V CDR1 and CDR2: SGHVS, FNYEAQ. CDR3 DNA: TGTGCCAGCAGCTTAGTGGGACTAGCGGGGGGGCGAGAGACCCAGTACTTC. Protein sequence: CASSLVGLAGGRETQYF.

The chain recombines TRBV18 with TRBJ1-6; D is unresolved. Per germline, CDR1 KGHSH and CDR2 LQKENI. The CDR3 sequence is 14 residues long. Trimming pared 6 bases from V and 4 bases from J, leaving 10 bases between. This chain's CDR3 is CASSHSGYNSPLHF. Here the CDR3 DNA reads TGTGCCAGCTCTCACTCGGGTTATAATTCACCCCTCCACTTT.

The chain combines TRBV2 with TRBJ1-2, with TRBD1 identical over 7 bases. Germline CDR1 SNHLY, CDR2 FYNNEI. The CDR3 length is 14 residues. The J segment lost 0 bases and the V segment lost 7 bases, leaving 5 bases of the junction unmatched. The CDR3 here is CASTEQGTNYGYTF. The CDR3 bases are TGTGCCAGCACAGAACAGGGGACTAACTATGGCTACACCTTC. The entire variable domain, with the rest obtained from reference TRBV2 and TRBJ1-2, is as follows: EPEVTQTPSHQVTQMGQEVILRCVPISNHLYFYWYRQILGQKVEFLVSFYNNEISEKSEIFDDQFSVERPDGSNFTLKIRSTKLEDSAMYFCASTEQGTNYGYTFGSGTRLTVV.